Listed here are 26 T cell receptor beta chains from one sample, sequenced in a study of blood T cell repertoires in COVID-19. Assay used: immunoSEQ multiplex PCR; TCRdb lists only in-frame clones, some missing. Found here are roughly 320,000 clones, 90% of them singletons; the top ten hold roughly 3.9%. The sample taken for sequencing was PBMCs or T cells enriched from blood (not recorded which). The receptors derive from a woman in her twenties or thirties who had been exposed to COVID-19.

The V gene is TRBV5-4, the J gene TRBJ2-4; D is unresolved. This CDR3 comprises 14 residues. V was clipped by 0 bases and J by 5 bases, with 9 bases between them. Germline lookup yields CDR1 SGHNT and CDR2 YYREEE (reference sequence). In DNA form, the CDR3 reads TGTGCCAGCAGCTTGGGTCAGGATCAAAACATTCAGTACTTC. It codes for CASSLGQDQNIQYF.

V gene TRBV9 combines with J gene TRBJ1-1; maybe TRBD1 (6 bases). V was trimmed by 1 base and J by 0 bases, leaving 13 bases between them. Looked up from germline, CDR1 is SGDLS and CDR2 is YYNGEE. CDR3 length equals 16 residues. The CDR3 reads CASSVRAGALNTEAFF. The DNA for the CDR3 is TGTGCCAGCAGCGTAAGGGCAGGGGCATTGAACACTGAAGCTTTCTTT.

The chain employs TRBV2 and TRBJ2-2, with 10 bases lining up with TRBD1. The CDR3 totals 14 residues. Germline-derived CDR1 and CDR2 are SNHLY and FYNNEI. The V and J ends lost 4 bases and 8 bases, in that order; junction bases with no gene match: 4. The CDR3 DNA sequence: TGTGCCAGCAGTGGGACAGGGGGTAGAGGGGAGCTGTTTTTT. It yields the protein CASSGTGGRGELFF.

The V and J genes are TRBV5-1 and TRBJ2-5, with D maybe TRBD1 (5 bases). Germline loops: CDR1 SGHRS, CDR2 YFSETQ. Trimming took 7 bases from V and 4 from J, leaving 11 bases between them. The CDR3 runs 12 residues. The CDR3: CASAEGVETQYF. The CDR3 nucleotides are TGCGCCAGCGCCGAAGGGGTAGAGACCCAGTACTTC.

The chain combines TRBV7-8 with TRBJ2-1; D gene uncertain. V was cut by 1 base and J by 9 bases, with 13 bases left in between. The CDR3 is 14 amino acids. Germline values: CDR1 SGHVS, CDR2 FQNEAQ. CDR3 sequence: CASSLVRLGGEQFF. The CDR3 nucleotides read TGTGCCAGCAGCTTAGTGCGCCTAGGCGGTGAGCAGTTCTTC.

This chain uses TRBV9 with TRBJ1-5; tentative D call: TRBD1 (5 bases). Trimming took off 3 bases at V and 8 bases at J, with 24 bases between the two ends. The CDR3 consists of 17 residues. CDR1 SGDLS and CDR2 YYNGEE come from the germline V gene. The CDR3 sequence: CASSAGAGPVPEEPQHF. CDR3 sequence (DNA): TGTGCCAGCAGCGCCGGGGCGGGACCGGTCCCCGAGGAGCCCCAGCATTTT.

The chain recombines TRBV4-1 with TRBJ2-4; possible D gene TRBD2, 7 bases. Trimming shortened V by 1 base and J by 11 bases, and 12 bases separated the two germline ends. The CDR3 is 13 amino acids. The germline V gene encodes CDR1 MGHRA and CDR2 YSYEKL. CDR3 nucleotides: TGCGCCAGCAGCCAAGTGGGGGCGGGGGTTCAGTACTTC. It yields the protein CASSQVGAGVQYF.

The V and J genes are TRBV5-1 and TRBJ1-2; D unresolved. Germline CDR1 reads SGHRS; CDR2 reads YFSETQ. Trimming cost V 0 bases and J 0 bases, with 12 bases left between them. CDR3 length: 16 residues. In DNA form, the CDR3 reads TGCGCCAGCAGCTTGGATCTGGCGGCCGCTAACTATGGCTACACCTTC. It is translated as CASSLDLAAANYGYTF. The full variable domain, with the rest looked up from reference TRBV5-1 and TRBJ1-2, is KAGVTQTPRYLIKTRGQQVTLSCSPISGHRSVSWYQQTPGQGLQFLFEYFSETQRNKGNFPGRFSGRQFSNSRSEMNVSTLELGDSALYLCASSLDLAAANYGYTFGSGTRLTVV.

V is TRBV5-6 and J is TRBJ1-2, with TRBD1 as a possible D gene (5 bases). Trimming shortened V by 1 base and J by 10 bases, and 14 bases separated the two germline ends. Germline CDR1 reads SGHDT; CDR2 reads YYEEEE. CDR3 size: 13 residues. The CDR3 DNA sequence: TGTGCCAGCAGCTTGCAACTCAGACAGATCTACACCTTC. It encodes CASSLQLRQIYTF.

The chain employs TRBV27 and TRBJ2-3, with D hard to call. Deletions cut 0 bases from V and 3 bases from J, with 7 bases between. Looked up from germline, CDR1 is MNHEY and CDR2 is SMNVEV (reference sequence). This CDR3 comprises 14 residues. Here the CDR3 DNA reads TGTGCCAGCAGTTTATCCCAGGCGACAGATACGCAGTATTTT. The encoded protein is CASSLSQATDTQYF.

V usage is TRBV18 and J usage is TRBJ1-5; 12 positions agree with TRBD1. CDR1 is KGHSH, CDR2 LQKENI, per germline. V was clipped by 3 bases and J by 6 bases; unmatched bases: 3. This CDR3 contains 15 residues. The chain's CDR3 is CASSPGTGGRQPQHF. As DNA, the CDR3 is TGTGCCAGCTCACCGGGGACAGGGGGCCGTCAGCCCCAGCATTTT.

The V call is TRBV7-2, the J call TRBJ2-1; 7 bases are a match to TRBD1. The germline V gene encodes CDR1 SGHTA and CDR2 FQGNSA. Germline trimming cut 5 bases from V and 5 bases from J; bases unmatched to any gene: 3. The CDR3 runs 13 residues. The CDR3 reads CASSEDRDNEQFF. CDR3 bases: TGTGCCAGCAGCGAAGACAGGGACAATGAGCAGTTCTTC.

The chain's CDR3 is CASRHRDRGQDEQFF. As DNA, the CDR3 is TGTGCCAGCCGCCACCGGGACAGGGGGCAGGATGAGCAGTTCTTC. The chain is built from TRBV18 and TRBJ2-1; 12 nucleotides align to TRBD1. CDR1 is KGHSH, CDR2 LQKENI, per germline. The CDR3 has 15 amino acids. V gave up 8 bases and J gave up 8 bases; unmatched junction bases: 10.

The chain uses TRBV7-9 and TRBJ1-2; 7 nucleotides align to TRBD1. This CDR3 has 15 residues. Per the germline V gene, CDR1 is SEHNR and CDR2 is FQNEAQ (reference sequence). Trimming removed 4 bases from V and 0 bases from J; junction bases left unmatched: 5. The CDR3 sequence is CASSSADRTNYGYTF. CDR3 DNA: TGTGCCAGCAGCTCAGCGGACAGGACTAACTATGGCTACACCTTC.

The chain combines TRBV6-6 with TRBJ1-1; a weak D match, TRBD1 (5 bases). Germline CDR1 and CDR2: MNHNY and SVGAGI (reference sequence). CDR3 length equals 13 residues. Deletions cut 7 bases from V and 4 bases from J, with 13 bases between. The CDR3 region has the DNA TGTGCCAGCATTGTGGGGAGGGGCACTGAAGCTTTCTTT. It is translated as CASIVGRGTEAFF.

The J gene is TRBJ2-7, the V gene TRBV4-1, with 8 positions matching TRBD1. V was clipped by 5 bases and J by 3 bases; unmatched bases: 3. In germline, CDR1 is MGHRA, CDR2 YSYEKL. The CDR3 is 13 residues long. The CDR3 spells CASSTDRGYEQYF. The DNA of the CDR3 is TGCGCCAGCAGCACCGACAGGGGCTACGAGCAGTACTTC.

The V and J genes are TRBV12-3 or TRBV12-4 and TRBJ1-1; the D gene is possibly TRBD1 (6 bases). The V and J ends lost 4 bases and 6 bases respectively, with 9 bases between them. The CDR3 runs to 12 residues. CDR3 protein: CASSYRASEAFF. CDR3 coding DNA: TGTGCCAGCAGTTACAGGGCTTCTGAAGCTTTCTTT.

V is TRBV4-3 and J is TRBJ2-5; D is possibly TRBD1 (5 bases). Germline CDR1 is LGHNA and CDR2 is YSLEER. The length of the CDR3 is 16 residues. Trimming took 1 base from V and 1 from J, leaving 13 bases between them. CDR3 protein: CASSQVWGNLQETQYF. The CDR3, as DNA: TGCGCCAGCAGCCAAGTTTGGGGCAATCTCCAAGAGACCCAGTACTTC.

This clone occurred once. CDR3 sequence: CASGLVGTSGAPYEQYF. Here the CDR3 DNA reads TGTGCTAGTGGTTTGGTTGGGACTAGCGGGGCCCCCTACGAGCAGTACTTC. J is TRBJ2-7 and V is TRBV12-5, with 13 bases identical to TRBD2. Germline-derived CDR1 and CDR2 are LGHNT and FRNRAP. V was clipped by 0 bases and J by 2 bases; unmatched bases: 4. This CDR3 comprises 17 residues.

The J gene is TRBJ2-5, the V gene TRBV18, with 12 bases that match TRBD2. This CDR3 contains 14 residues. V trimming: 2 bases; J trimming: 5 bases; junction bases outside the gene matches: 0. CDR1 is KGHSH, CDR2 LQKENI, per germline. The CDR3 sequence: CASSPGLAGETQYF. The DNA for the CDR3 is TGTGCCAGCTCACCAGGACTAGCGGGGGAGACCCAGTACTTC.

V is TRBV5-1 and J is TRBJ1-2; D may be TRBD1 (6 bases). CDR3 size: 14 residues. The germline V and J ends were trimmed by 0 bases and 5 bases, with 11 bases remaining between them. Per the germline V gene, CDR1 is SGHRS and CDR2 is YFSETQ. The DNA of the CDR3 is TGCGCCAGCAGCTTGGCCCTGGGACATTATGGCTACACCTTC. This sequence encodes CASSLALGHYGYTF.

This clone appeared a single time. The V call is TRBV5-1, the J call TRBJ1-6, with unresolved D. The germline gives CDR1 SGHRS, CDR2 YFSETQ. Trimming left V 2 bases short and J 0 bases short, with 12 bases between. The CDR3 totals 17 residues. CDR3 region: CASSFGGFSSYNSPLHF. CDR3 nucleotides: TGCGCCAGCAGCTTCGGCGGGTTTAGCTCCTATAATTCACCCCTCCACTTT.

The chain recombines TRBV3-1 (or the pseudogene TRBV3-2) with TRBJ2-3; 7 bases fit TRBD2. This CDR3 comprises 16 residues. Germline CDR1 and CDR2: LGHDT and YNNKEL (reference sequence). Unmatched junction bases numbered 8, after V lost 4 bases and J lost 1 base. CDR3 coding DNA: TGTGCCAGCAGCCCTCGGGGGAGCGGGGGCACAGATACGCAGTATTTT. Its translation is CASSPRGSGGTDTQYF.

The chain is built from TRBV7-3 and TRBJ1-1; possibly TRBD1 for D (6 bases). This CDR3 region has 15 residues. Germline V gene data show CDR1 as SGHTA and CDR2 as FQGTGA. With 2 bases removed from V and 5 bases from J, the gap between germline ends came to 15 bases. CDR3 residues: CASSLQPAGETEAFF. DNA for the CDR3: TGTGCCAGCAGCTTACAACCGGCAGGGGAAACTGAAGCTTTCTTT.

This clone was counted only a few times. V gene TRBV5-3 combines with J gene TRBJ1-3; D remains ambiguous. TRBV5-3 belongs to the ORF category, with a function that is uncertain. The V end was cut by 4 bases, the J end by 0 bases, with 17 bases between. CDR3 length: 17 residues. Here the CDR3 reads CARSAGLPGVSGNTIYF. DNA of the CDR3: TGTGCCAGAAGCGCCGGCCTTCCCGGGGTCTCTGGAAACACCATATATTTT.

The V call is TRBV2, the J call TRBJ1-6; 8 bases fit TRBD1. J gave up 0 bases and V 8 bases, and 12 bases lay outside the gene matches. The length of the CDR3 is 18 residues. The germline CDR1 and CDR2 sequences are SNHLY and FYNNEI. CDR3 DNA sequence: TGTGCCAGCTCCTGGACAGGGAGGTTGGGCTCCTATAATTCACCCCTCCACTTT. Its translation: CASSWTGRLGSYNSPLHF.